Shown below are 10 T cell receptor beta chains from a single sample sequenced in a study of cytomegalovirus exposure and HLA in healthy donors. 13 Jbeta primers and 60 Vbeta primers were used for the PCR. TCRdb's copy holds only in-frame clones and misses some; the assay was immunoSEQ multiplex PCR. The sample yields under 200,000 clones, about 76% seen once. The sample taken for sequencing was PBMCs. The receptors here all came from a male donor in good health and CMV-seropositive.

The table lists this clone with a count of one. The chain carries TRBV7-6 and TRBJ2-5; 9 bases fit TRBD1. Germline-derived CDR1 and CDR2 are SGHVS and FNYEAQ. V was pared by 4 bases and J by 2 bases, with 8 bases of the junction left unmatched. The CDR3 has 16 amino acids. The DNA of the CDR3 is TGTGCCAGCAGCTCTCGGACAGGGGAGGGTCAAGAGACCCAGTACTTC. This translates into CASSSRTGEGQETQYF.

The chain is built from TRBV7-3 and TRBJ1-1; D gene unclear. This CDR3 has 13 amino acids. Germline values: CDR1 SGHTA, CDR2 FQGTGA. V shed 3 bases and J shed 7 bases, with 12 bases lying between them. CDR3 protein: CASSFGGEFEAFF. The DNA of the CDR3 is TGTGCCAGCAGCTTTGGCGGGGAATTTGAAGCTTTCTTT.

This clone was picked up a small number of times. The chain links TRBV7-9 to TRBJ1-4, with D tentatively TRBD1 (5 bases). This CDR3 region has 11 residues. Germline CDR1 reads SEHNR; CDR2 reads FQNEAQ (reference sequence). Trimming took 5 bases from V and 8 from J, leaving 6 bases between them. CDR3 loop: CASSRQEKLFF. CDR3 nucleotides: TGTGCCAGCAGCCGACAGGAAAAACTGTTTTTT.

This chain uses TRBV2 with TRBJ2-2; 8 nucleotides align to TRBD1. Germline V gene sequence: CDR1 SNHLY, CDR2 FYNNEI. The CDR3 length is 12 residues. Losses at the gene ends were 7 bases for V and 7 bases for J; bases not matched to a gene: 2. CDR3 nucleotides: TGTGCCAGCAAAGGACAGGGCGGGGAGCTGTTTTTT. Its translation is CASKGQGGELFF.

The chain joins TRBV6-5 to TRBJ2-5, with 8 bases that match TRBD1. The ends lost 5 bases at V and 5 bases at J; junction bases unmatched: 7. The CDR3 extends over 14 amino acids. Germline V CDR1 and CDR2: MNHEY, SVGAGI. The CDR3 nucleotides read TGTGCCAGCAGTACTACAGGGGGAAGGGAGACCCAGTACTTC. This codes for CASSTTGGRETQYF.

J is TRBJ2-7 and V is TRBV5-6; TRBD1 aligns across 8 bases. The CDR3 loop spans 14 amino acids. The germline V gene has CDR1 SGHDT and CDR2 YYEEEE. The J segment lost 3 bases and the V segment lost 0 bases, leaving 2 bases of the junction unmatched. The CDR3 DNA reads TGTGCCAGCAGCTTGGGGACAGGGAACTACGAGCAGTACTTC. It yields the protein CASSLGTGNYEQYF.

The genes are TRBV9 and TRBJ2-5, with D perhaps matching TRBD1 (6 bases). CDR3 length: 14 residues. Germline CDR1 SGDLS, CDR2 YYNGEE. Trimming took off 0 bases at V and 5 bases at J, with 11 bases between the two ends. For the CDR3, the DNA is TGTGCCAGCAGCGTAGAGGGGGTCCCGGAGACCCAGTACTTC. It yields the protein CASSVEGVPETQYF.

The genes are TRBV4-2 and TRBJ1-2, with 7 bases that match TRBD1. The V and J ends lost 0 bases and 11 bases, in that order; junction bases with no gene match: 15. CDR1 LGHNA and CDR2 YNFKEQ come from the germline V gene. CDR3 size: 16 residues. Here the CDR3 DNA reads TGTGCCAGCAGCCAAGAGGGGACACAGCATCTACAGGGGTACACCTTC. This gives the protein CASSQEGTQHLQGYTF.

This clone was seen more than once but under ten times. The CDR3 DNA is TGTGCCAGCAGCCCCGGGGTTCGGGGGGGGGCCCAAGAGACCCAGTACTTC. Translating it yields CASSPGVRGGAQETQYF. This chain links TRBV7-2 with TRBJ2-5, with 8 positions matching TRBD2. The CDR3 contains 17 residues. Germline V gene lookup returns CDR1 SGHTA and CDR2 FQGNSA. V was clipped by 5 bases and J by 1 base; unmatched bases: 12.

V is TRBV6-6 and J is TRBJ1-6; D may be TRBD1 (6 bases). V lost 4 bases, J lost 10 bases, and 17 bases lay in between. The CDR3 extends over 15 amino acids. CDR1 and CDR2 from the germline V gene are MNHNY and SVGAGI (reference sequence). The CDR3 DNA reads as TGTGCCAGCAGTTCAAATTCAGCGAGGGGGTCACCCCTCCACTTT. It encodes CASSSNSARGSPLHF.